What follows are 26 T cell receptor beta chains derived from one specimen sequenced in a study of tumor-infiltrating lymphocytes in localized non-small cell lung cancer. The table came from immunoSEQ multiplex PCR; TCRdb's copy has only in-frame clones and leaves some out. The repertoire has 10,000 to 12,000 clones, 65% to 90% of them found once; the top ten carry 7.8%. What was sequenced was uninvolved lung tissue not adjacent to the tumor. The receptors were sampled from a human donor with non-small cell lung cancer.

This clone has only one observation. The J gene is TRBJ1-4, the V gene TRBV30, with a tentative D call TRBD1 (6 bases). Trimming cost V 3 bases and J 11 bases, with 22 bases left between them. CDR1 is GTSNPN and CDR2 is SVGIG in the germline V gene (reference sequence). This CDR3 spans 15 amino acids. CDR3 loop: CAWRAKSLVGGKLFF. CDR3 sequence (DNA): TGTGCCTGGAGGGCAAAGTCGTTGGTAGGGGGGAAACTGTTTTTT.

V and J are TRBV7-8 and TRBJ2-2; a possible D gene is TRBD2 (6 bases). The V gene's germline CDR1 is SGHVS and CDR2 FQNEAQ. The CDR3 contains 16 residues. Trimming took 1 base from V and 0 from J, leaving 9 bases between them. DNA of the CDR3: TGTGCCAGCAGCTTAGTGGCGGGGACGAACACCGGGGAGCTGTTTTTT. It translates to CASSLVAGTNTGELFF. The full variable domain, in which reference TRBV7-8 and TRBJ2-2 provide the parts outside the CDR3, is GAGVSQSPRYKVAKRGQDVALRCDPISGHVSLFWYQQALGQGPEFLTYFQNEAQLDKSGLPSDRFFAERPEGSVSTLKIQRTQQEDSAVYLCASSLVAGTNTGELFFGEGSRLTVL.

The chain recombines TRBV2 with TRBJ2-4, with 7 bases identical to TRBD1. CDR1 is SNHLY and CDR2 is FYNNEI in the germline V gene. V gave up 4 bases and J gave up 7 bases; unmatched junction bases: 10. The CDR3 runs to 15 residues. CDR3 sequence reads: CASSGRQGSGNIQYF. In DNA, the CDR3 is TGTGCCAGCAGTGGCCGACAGGGTTCCGGGAACATTCAGTACTTC. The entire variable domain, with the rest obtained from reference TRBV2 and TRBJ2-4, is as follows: EPEVTQTPSHQVTQMGQEVILRCVPISNHLYFYWYRQILGQKVEFLVSFYNNEISEKSEIFDDQFSVERPDGSNFTLKIRSTKLEDSAMYFCASSGRQGSGNIQYFGAGTRLSVL.

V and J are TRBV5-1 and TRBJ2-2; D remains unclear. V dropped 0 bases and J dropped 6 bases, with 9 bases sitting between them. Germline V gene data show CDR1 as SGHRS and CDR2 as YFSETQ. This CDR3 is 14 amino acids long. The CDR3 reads CASSLVQQAGELFF. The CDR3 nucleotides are TGCGCCAGCAGCTTGGTCCAGCAGGCCGGGGAGCTGTTTTTT.

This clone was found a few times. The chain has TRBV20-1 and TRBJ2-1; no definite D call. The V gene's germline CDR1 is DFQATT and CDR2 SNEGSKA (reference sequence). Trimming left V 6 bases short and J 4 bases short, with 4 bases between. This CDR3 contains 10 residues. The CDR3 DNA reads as TGCAGTGCCCAGTACAATGAGCAGTTCTTC. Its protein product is CSAQYNEQFF.

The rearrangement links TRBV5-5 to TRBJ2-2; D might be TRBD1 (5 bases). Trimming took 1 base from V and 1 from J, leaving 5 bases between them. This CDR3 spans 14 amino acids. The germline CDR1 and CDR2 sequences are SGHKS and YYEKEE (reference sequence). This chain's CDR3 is CASSLRGNTGELFF. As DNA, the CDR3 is TGTGCCAGCAGCTTGAGGGGGAACACCGGGGAGCTGTTTTTT.

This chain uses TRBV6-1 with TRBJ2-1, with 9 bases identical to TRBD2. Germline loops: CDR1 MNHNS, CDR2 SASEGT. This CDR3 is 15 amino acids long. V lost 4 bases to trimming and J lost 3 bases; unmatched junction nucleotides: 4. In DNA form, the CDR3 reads TGTGCCAGCAGTGGGGGTAGCGGGGGCTACAATGAGCAGTTCTTC. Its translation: CASSGGSGGYNEQFF.

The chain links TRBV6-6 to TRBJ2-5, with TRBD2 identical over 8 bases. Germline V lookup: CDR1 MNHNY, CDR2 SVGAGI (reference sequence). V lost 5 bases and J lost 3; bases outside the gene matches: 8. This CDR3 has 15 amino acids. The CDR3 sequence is CASSRGLGTEETQYF. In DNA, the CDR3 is TGTGCCAGCAGTAGGGGACTAGGGACCGAAGAGACCCAGTACTTC.

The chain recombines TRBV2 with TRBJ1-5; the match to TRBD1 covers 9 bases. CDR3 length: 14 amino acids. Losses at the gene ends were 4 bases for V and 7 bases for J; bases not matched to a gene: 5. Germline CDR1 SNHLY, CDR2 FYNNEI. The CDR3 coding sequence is TGTGCCAGCAGTGCACAGGGGGCAAGCCAGCCCCAGCATTTT. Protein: CASSAQGASQPQHF.

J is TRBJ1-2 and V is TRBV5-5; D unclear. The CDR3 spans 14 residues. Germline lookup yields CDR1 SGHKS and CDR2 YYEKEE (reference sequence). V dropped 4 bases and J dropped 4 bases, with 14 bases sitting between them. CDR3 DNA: TGTGCCAGCAGCCTTCAGACGGAACTCTATGGCTACACCTTC. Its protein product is CASSLQTELYGYTF.

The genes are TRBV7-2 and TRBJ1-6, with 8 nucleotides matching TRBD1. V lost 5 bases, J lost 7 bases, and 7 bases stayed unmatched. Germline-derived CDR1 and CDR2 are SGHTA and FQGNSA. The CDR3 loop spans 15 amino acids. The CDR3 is CASSPDRGRNSPLHF. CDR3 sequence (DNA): TGTGCCAGCAGCCCCGACAGGGGTCGAAATTCACCCCTCCACTTT.

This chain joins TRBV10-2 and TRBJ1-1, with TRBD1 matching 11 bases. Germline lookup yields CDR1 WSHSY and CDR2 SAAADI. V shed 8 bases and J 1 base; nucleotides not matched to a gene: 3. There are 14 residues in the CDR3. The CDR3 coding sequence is TGCGCCAGCGGACAGGGGGCTGCGAACACTGAAGCTTTCTTT. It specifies CASGQGAANTEAFF.

CDR3 DNA sequence: TGTGCCAGCAGCTTAGTCGCGGGGTCGACCCAGTACTTC. This sequence encodes CASSLVAGSTQYF. The rearrangement uses TRBV7-9 and TRBJ2-5; the D gene is possibly TRBD2 (6 bases). CDR1 is SEHNR, CDR2 FQNEAQ, per germline (reference sequence). Trimming stripped 1 base from V and 7 bases from J, with 10 bases between. This CDR3 spans 13 amino acids.

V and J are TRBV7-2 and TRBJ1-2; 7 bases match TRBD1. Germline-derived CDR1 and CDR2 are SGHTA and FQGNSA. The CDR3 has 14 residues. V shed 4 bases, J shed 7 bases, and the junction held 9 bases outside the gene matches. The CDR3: CASSSGGTIFGYTF. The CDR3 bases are TGTGCCAGCAGCTCAGGGGGGACGATCTTTGGCTACACCTTC.

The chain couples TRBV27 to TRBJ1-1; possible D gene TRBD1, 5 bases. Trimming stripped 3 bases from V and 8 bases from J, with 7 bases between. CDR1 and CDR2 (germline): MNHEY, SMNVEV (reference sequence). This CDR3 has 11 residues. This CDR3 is CASSLKGEAFF. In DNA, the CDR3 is TGTGCCAGCAGTTTGAAGGGGGAAGCTTTCTTT.

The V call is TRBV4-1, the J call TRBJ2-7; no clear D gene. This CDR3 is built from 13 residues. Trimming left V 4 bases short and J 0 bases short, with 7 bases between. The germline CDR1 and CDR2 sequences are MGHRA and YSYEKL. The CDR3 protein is CASSLTRSYEQYF. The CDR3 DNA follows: TGCGCCAGCAGCCTGACACGCTCCTACGAGCAGTACTTC.

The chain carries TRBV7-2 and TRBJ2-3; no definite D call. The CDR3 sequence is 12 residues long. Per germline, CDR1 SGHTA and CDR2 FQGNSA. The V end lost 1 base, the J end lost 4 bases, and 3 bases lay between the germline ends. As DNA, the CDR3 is TGTGCCAGCAGCTTAGGGGCAGATACGCAGTATTTT. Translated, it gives CASSLGADTQYF.

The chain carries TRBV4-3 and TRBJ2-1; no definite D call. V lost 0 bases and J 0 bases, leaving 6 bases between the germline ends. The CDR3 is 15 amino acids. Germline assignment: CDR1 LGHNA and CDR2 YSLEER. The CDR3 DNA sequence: TGCGCCAGCAGCCAAGATTTGAGCTCCTACAATGAGCAGTTCTTC. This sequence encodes CASSQDLSSYNEQFF.

The CDR3 DNA is TGTGCCAGTAGTATTGTACAGGGCGAGATGGATGAGCAGTTCTTC. Amino acids: CASSIVQGEMDEQFF. The V and J genes are TRBV19 and TRBJ2-1, with D perhaps matching TRBD1 (6 bases). The CDR3 is 15 residues long. The germline V gene encodes CDR1 LNHDA and CDR2 SQIVND (reference sequence). Deletions cut 3 bases from V and 8 bases from J, with 17 bases between.

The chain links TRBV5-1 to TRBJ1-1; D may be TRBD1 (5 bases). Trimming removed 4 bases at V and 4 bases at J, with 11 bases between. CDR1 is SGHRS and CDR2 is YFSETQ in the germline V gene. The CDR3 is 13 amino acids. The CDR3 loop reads CASSVEGSTEAFF. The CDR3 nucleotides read TGCGCCAGCAGCGTTGAGGGGAGCACTGAAGCTTTCTTT.

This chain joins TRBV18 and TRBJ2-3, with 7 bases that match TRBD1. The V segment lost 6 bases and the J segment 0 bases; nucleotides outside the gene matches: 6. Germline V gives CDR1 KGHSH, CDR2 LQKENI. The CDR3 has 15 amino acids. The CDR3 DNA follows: TGTGCCAGCTCGTCCCGACAGGGTAGCACAGATACGCAGTATTTT. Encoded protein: CASSSRQGSTDTQYF.

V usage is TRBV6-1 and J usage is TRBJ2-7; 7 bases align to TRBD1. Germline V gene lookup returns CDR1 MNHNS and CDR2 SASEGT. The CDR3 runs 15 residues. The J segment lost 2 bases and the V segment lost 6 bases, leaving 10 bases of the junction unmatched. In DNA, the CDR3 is TGTGCCAGCAGCGAAATTAGGACAGGCCCCTACGAGCAGTACTTC. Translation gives CASSEIRTGPYEQYF.

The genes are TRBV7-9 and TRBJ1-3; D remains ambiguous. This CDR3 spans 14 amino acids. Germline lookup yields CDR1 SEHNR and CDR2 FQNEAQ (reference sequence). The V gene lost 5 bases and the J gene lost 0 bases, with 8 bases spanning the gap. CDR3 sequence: CASSPDISGNTIYF. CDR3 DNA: TGTGCCAGCAGCCCCGACATCTCTGGAAACACCATATATTTT.

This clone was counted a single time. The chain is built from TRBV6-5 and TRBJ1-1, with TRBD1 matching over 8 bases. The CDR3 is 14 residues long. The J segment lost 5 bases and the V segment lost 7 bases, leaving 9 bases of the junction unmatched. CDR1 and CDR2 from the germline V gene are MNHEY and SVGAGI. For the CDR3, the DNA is TGTGCCAGCACCCTTGACAGGGGAGTGACTGAAGCTTTCTTT. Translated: CASTLDRGVTEAFF.

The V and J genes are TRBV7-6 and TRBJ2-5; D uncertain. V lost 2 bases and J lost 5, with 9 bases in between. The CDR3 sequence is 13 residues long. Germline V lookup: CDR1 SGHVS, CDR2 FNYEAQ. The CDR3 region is CASSLIAGETQYF. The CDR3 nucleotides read TGTGCCAGCAGCTTAATAGCCGGCGAGACCCAGTACTTC. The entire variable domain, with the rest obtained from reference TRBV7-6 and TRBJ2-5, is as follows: GAGVSQSPRYKVTKRGQDVALRCDPISGHVSLYWYRQALGQGPEFLTYFNYEAQQDKSGLPNDRFSAERPEGSISTLTIQRTEQRDSAMYRCASSLIAGETQYFGPGTRLLVL.

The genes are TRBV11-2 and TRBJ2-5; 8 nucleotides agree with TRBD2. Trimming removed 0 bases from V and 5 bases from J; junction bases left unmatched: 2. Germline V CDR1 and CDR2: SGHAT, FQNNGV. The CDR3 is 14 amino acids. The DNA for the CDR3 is TGTGCCAGCAGCTTAGAGCGCGGGGGGGAGACCCAGTACTTC. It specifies CASSLERGGETQYF.